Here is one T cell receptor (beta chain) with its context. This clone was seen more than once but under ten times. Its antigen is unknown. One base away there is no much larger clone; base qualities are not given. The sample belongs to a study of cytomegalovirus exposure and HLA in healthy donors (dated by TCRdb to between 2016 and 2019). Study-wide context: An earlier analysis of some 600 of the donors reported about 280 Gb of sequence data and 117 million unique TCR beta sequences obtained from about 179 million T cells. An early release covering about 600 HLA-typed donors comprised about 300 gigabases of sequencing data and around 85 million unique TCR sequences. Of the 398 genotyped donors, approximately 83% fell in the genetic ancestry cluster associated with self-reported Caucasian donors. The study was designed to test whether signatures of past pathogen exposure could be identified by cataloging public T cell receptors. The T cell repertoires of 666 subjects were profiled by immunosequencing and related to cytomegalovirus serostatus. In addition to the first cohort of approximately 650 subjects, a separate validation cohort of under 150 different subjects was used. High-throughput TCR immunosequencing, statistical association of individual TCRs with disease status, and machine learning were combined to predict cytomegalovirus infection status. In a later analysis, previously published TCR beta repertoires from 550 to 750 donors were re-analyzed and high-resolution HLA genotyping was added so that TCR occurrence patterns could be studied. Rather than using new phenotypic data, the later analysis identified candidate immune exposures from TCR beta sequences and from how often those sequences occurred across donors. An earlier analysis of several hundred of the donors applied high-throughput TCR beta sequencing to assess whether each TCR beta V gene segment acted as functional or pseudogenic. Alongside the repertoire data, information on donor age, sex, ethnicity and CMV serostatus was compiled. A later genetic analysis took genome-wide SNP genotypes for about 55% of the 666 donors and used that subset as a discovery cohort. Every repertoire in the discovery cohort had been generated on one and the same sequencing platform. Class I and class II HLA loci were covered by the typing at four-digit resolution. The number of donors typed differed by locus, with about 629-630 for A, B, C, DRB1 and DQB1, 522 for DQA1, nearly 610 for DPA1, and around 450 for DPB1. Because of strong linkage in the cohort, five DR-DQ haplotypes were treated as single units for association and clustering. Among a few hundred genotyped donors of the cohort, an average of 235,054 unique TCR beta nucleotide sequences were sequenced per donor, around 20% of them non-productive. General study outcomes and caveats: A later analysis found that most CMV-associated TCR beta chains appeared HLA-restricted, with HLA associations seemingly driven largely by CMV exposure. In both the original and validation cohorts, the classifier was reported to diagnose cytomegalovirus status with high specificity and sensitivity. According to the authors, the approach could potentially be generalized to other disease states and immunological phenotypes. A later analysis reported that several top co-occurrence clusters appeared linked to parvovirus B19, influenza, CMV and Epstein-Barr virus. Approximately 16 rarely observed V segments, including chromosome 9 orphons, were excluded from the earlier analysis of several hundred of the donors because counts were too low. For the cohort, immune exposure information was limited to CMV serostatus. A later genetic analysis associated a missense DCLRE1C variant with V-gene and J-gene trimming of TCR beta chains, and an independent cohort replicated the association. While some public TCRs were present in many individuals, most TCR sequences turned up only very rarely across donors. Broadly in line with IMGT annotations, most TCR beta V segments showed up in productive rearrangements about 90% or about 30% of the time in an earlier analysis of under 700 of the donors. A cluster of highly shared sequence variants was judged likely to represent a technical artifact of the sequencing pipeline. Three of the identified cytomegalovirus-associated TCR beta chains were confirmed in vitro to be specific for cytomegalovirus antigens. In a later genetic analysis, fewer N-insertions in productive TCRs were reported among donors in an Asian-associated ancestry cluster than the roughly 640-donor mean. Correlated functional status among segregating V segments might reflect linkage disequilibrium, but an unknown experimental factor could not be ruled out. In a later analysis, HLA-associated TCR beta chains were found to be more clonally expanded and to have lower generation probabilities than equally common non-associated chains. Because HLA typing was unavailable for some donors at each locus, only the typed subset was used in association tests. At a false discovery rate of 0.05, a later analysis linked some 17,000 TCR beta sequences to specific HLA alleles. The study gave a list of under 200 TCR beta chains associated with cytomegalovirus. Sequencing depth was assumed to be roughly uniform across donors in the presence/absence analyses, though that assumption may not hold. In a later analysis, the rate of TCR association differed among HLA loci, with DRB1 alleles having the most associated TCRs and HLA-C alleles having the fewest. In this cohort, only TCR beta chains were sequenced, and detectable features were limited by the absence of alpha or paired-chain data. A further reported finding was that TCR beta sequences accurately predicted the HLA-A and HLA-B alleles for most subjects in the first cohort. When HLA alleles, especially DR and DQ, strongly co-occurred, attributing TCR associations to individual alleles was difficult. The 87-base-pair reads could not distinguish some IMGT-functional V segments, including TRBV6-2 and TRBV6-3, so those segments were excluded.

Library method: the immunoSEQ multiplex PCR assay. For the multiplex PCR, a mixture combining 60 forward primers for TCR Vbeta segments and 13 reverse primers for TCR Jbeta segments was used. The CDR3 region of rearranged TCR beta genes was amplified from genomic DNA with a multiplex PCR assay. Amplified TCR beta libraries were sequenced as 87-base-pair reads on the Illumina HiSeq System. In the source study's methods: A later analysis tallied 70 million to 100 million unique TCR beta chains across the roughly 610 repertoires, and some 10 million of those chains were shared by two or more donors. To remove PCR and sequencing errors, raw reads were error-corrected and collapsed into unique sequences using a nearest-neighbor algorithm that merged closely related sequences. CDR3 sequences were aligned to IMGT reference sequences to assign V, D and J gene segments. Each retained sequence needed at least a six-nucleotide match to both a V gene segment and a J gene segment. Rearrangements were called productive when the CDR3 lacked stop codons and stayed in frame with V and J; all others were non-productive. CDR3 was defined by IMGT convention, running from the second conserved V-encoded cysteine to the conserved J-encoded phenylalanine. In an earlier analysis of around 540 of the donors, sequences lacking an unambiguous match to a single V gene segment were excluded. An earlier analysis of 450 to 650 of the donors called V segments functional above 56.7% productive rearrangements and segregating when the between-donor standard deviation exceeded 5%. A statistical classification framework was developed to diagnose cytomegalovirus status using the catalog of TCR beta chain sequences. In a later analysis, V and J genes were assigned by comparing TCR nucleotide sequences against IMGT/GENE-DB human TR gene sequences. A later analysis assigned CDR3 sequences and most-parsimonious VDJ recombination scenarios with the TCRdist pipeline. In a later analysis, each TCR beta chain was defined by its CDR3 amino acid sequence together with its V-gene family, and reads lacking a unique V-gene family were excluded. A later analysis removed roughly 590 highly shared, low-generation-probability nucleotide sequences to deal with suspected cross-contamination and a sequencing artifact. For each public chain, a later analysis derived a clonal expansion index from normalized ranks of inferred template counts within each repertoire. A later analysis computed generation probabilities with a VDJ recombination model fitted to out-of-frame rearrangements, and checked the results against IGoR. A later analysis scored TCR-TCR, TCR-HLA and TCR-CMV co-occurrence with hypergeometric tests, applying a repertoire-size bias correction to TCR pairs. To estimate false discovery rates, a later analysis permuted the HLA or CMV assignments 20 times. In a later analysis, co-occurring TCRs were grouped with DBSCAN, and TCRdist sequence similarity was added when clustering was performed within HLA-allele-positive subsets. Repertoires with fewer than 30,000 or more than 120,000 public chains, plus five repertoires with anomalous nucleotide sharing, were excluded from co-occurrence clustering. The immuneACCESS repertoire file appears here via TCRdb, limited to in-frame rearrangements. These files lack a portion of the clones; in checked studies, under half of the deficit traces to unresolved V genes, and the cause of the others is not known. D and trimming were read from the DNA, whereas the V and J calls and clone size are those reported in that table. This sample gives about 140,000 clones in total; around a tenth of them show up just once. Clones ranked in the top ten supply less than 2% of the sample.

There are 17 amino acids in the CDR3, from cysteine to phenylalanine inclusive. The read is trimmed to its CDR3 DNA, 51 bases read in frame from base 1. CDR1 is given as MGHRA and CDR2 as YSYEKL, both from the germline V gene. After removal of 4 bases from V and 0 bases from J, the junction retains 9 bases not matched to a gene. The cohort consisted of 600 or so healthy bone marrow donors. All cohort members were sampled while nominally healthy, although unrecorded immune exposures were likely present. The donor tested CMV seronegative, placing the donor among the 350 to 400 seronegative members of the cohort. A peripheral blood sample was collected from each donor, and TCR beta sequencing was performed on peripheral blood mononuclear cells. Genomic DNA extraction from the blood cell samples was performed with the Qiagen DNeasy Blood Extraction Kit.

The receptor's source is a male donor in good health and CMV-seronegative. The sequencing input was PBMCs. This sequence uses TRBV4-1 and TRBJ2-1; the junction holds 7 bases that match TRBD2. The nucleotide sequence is TGCGCCAGCAGCCCCGGCCTAGCGGTGAACTCCTACAATGAGCAGTTCTTC. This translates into CASSPGLAVNSYNEQFF.